This T cell receptor (beta chain) was found in a study of blood T cell repertoires in COVID-19. Across the whole study: Collection of acute and convalescent COVID-19 samples took place in the United States, Italy and Spain.

This CDR3 has 14 amino acids. V shed 5 bases, J shed 0 bases, and the junction held 1 base outside the gene matches. The germline gives CDR1 LGHDT, CDR2 YNNKEL (reference sequence). The assay was immunoSEQ multiplex PCR, and TCRdb's table has in-frame clones only and misses some. The sample contains 400,000 or so clones, 90% of which appear only once. The study assigned cohorts using participant-reported clinical history. Recovered participants had two consecutive negative NP/OP PCR tests, healthcare professional clearance, or symptom resolution. This chain links TRBV3-1 (or the pseudogene TRBV3-2) with TRBJ1-5, with TRBD1 matching over 7 bases. The sequencing input was PBMCs or T cells enriched from blood (not recorded which). This TCR was sampled from a man younger than 35 who had recovered from COVID-19. This chain's CDR3 is CASSGTDSNQPQHF. The CDR3 DNA follows: TGTGCCAGCAGCGGGACAGATAGCAATCAGCCCCAGCATTTT.